This T cell receptor (beta chain) came from a study of blood T cell repertoires in COVID-19. Study context: T cells, B-cell-depleted T cells, or PBMCs supplied cDNA or gDNA.

As originally analysed: Amplifying reference gene primers gave estimates of nucleated cell counts. Sequencing used immunoSEQ multiplex PCR; TCRdb keeps in-frame clones, though not all of them. V, J and clone size derive from that table, while D and trimming were established from the DNA sequence. This sample has under 250,000 clones; about 85% occur once, and the top ten carry 2.5% to 3.5%. The TCR was taken from a man aged 50-60 years who had recovered from COVID-19. The source material was peripheral blood.

CDR3 region: CASSQDLGTGVGTEAFF. CDR3 DNA sequence: TGTGCCAGCAGCCAAGATTTGGGGACAGGCGTAGGAACTGAAGCTTTCTTT. The chain employs TRBV3-1 (or the pseudogene TRBV3-2) and TRBJ1-1; 8 bases agree with TRBD1. Germline CDR1 is LGHDT and CDR2 is YNNKEL (reference sequence). The CDR3 totals 17 residues. V shed 0 bases, J shed 5 bases, and the junction held 11 bases outside the gene matches.